The 12 T cell receptor beta chains presented below share a single source sample, sequenced in a study of T-cell memory formation after mild COVID-19. MiXCR, applied by TCRdb to the 5' RACE reads, yields one record per CDR3 protein. Of about 300,000 distinct CDR3 sequences in the sample, approximately 19% are singletons; the top ten hold 21%. The specimen sequenced was PBMCs or a T cell subset sorted from them (not recorded which). Receptor source: a young man who had mild COVID-19 (a few samples of this study predate the infection). Cell type and time point are not known.

This clonotype was detected only a few times. The chain links TRBV4-2 to TRBJ1-6, with 7 bases that match TRBD1. This CDR3 has 17 amino acids. Germline loops: CDR1 LGHNA, CDR2 YNFKEQ. After removal of 4 bases from V and 6 bases from J, the junction contained 12 bases not matched to a gene. The CDR3 DNA reads TGTGCCAGCAGCCGGACTGAGTCGGGGACAGCTAATTCACCCCTCCACTTT. Amino acids: CASSRTESGTANSPLHF.

This chain connects TRBV27 to TRBJ1-5, with a weak D call TRBD1 (5 bases). V lost 8 bases, J lost 0 bases, and 17 bases lay in between. This CDR3 comprises 16 residues. Germline CDR1 reads MNHEY; CDR2 reads SMNVEV (reference sequence). The CDR3 region has the DNA TGTGCCAGCCGGGCGGGTGGGACGTATAGCAATCAGCCCCAGCATTTT. Translating it yields CASRAGGTYSNQPQHF.

The chain carries TRBV5-1 and TRBJ2-1; D is perhaps TRBD1 (7 bases). The CDR3 totals 15 residues. Trimming left V 0 bases short and J 4 bases short, with 11 bases between. The V gene's germline CDR1 is SGHRS and CDR2 YFSETQ. CDR3 region: CASSLGGTAYNEQFF. The CDR3 bases are TGCGCCAGCAGCTTGGGCGGGACAGCATACAATGAGCAGTTCTTC.

This chain links TRBV7-9 with TRBJ1-2, with 9 nucleotides matching TRBD1. From germline, CDR1 is SEHNR and CDR2 FQNEAQ (reference sequence). The V and J ends lost 5 bases and 2 bases, in that order; junction bases with no gene match: 6. This CDR3 has 15 residues. The CDR3 protein is CASSPGTGTNYGYTF. In DNA form, the CDR3 reads TGTGCCAGCAGCCCGGGGACAGGGACCAACTATGGCTACACCTTC. Together with reference TRBV7-9 and TRBJ1-2, the CDR3 gives the full variable domain: DTGVSQNPRHKITKRGQNVTFRCDPISEHNRLYWYRQTLGQGPEFLTYFQNEAQLEKSRLLSDRFSAERPKGSFSTLEIQRTEQGDSAMYLCASSPGTGTNYGYTFGSGTRLTVV.

The V gene is TRBV18, the J gene TRBJ1-4; D is undetermined. The CDR3 length is 13 residues. The V end lost 6 bases, the J end lost 5 bases, and 10 bases lay between the germline ends. Germline loops: CDR1 KGHSH, CDR2 LQKENI. The CDR3 DNA sequence: TGTGCCAGCTCTCTACACGTAAATGAAAAACTGTTTTTT. It is translated as CASSLHVNEKLFF.

This clonotype was seen many times. V is TRBV5-5 and J is TRBJ2-3; no reliable D call. Trimming took off 0 bases at V and 0 bases at J, with 8 bases between the two ends. Germline V CDR1 and CDR2: SGHKS, YYEKEE (reference sequence). This CDR3 is 15 amino acids long. The CDR3 loop is CASSLGVTSTDTQYF. DNA of the CDR3: TGTGCCAGCAGCTTGGGGGTAACTAGCACAGATACGCAGTATTTT.

The chain is built from TRBV12-3 or TRBV12-4 and TRBJ1-1, with D possibly being TRBD1 (5 bases). The CDR3 has 12 amino acids. V lost 7 bases and J 6 bases, leaving 12 bases between the germline ends. As DNA, the CDR3 is TGTGCCAGCACCTGGGGGTTTTCTGAAGCTTTCTTT. Encoded protein: CASTWGFSEAFF.

This rearrangement joins TRBV15 to TRBJ2-2, with D perhaps matching TRBD2 (5 bases). The CDR3 length is 14 residues. Germline V lookup: CDR1 LNHNV, CDR2 YYDKDF (reference sequence). V lost 1 base and J lost 8, with 11 bases in between. CDR3 in amino acids: CATSRGTGSGELFF. In DNA form, the CDR3 reads TGTGCCACCAGCAGAGGGACTGGGTCAGGGGAGCTGTTTTTT.

The rearrangement uses TRBV21-1 and TRBJ1-5. TRBV21-1 corresponds to a pseudogene. The CDR3 covers 18 residues. CDR3 nucleotide sequence: TGTGCCAGCAGCAAAGATGGGGTAGGCGACATCGCCAATCAGCCCCAGCATTTT. Its translation: CASSKDGVGDIANQPQHF.

Comment on this clonotype: No DNA is shown, since the ends of the CDR3 on it are uncertain; the CDR3 is the one TCRdb lists. This chain connects TRBV7-2 to TRBJ2-2; no DNA check was done on the table's D call, TRBD1. The germline CDR1 and CDR2 sequences are SGHTA and FQGNSA. The CDR3 is made up of 16 amino acids, end residues included. The CDR3 sequence: CASSCWGNEQAGSCFF.

This clonotype was seen repeatedly, ten times or more. The gene calls are TRBV6-6 and TRBJ2-5; 10 bases agree with TRBD2. This CDR3 spans 13 amino acids. V dropped 11 bases and J dropped 5; count of bases not matched to a gene: 8. Germline V gene lookup returns CDR1 MNHNY and CDR2 SVGAGI (reference sequence). CDR3 sequence reads: CAGAGGLGETQYF. As DNA, the CDR3 is TGTGCCGGAGCGGGGGGGCTTGGGGAGACCCAGTACTTC.

The chain combines TRBV11-2 with TRBJ2-3; possibly TRBD1 for D (6 bases). CDR3 length equals 17 residues. Trimming removed 4 bases at V and 2 bases at J, with 19 bases between. Germline V lookup: CDR1 SGHAT, CDR2 FQNNGV. CDR3 amino acids: CASSSARTETDTDTQYF. Written as DNA, the CDR3 is TGTGCCAGCAGCTCCGCAAGGACAGAGACTGACACAGATACGCAGTATTTT.